Reported below is one T cell receptor (beta chain). The data belong to a study of blood T cell repertoires in COVID-19. About the study: Specimens from acute and convalescent COVID-19 originated in the United States, Italy and Spain.

Method: immunoSEQ multiplex PCR; TCRdb's copy keeps in-frame clones and lacks some. This repertoire shows nearly 30,000 clones, nearly 80% found once; its top ten account for under 50%. V lost 3 bases to trimming and J lost 4 bases; unmatched junction nucleotides: 13. This CDR3 has 17 residues. Germline assignment: CDR1 SGDLS and CDR2 YYNGEE. This clonotype originated in a woman in her seventies with acute or convalescent COVID-19. This chain links TRBV9 with TRBJ2-7, with 10 bases aligning to TRBD2. Sequencing was carried out using peripheral blood. The CDR3 region is CASSAKGGASGRYEQYF. CDR3 bases: TGTGCCAGCAGCGCGAAGGGTGGGGCTAGCGGGAGATACGAGCAGTACTTC. Combining the CDR3 with reference TRBV9 and TRBJ2-7 gives the whole variable domain DSGVTQTPKHLITATGQRVTLRCSPRSGDLSVYWYQQSLDQGLQFLIQYYNGEERAKGNILERFSAQQFPDLHSELNLSSLELGDSALYFCASSAKGGASGRYEQYFGPGTRLTVT.